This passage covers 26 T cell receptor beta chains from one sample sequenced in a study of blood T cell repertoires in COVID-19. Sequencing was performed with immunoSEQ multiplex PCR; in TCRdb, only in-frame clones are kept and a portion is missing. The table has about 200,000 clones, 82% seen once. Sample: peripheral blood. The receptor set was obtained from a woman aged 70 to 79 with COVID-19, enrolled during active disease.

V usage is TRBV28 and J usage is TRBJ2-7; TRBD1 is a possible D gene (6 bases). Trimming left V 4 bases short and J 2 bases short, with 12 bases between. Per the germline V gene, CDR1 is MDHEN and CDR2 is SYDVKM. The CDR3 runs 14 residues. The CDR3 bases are TGTGCCAGCAGTTGGGGGCAGGGCCCCTACGAGCAGTACTTC. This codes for CASSWGQGPYEQYF.

The CDR3, as DNA: TGTGCCAGCCGATTAGCGGGAGGGCCTCCTGCAACCTACGAGCAGTACTTC. This encodes CASRLAGGPPATYEQYF. The chain recombines TRBV2 with TRBJ2-7; 11 bases agree with TRBD2. The CDR3 has 17 residues. Germline trimming cut 8 bases from V and 2 bases from J; bases unmatched to any gene: 14. The germline CDR1 and CDR2 sequences are SNHLY and FYNNEI.

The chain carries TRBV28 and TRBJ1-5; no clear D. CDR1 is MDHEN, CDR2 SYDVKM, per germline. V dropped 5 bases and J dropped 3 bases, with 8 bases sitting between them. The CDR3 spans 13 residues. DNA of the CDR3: TGTGCCAGCAGTCCGGGGTTCAATCAGCCCCAGCATTTT. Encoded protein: CASSPGFNQPQHF.

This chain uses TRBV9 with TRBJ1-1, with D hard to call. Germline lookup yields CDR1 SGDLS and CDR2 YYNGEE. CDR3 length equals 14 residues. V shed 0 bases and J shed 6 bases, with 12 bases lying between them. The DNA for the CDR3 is TGTGCCAGCAGCGTAGGCGGGGATCGCGCTGAAGCTTTCTTT. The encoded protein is CASSVGGDRAEAFF.

Written as DNA, the CDR3 is TGCGCCAGCAGCCAAGTAGGCCAGGGCACAGATACGCAGTATTTT. The encoded protein is CASSQVGQGTDTQYF. The chain couples TRBV4-3 to TRBJ2-3; D ambiguous. The germline V gene has CDR1 LGHNA and CDR2 YSLEER. V gave up 1 base and J gave up 1 base, with 9 bases separating them. The CDR3 has 15 amino acids.

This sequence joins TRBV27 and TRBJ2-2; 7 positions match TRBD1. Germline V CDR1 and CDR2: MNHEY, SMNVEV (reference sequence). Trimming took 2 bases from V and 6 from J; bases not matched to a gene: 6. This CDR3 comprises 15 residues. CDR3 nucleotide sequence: TGTGCCAGCAGTTTAGACAGGGAAAATCCCGGGGAGCTGTTTTTT. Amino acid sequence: CASSLDRENPGELFF.

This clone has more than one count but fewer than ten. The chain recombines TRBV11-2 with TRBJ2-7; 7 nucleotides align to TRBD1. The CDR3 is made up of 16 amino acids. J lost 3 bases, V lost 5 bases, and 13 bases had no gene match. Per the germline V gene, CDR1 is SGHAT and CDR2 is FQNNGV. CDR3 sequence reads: CASSRVAGTANYEQYF. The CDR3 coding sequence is TGTGCCAGCAGCCGCGTGGCCGGGACAGCTAACTACGAGCAGTACTTC.

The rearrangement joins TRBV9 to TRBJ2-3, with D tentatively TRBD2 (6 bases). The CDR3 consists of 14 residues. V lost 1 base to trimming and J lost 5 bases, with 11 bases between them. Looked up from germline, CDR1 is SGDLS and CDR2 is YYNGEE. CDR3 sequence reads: CASSVHTGGDTQYF. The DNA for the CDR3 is TGTGCCAGCAGCGTACACACCGGGGGAGATACGCAGTATTTT.

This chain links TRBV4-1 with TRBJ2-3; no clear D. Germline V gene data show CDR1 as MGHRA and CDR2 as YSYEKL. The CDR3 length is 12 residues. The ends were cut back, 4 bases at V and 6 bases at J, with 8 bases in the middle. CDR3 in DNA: TGCGCCAGCAGCCCCGAGTCCGATACGCAGTATTTT. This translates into CASSPESDTQYF.

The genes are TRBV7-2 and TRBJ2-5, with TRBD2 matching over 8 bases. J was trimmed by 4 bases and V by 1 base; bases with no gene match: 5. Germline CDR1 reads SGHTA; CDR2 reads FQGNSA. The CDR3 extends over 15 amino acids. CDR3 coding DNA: TGTGCCAGCAGCTTAGACGGGACTAGTAGAGAGACCCAGTACTTC. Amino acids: CASSLDGTSRETQYF.

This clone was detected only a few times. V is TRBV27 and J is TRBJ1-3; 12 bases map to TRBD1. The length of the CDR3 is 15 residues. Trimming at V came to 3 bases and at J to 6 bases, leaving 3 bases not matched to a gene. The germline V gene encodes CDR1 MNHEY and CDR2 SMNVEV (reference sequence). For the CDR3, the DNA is TGTGCCAGCAGTTTGGGACAGGGGGCGGCAAACACCATATATTTT. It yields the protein CASSLGQGAANTIYF.

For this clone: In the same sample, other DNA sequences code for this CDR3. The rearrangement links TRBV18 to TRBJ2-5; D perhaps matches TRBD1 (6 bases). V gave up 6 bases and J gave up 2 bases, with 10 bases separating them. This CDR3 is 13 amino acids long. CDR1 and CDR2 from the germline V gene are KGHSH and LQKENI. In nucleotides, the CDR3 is TGTGCCAGCTCGTCGGACAGACAAGAGACCCAGTACTTC. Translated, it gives CASSSDRQETQYF.

In nucleotides, the CDR3 is TGTGCCAGCAGTTTCCGAGAGGGAGATACGCAGTATTTT. This gives the protein CASSFREGDTQYF. This sequence joins TRBV28 and TRBJ2-3; D might be TRBD2 (5 bases). CDR3 length equals 13 residues. Per germline, CDR1 MDHEN and CDR2 SYDVKM. Trimming took off 3 bases at V and 5 bases at J, with 9 bases between the two ends.

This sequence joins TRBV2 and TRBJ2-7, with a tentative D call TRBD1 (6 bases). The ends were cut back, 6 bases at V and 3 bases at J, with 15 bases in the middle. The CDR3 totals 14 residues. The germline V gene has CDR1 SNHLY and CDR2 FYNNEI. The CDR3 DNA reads TGTGCCAGCAGAGCAGGGGTAAGCTACTACGAGCAGTACTTC. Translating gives CASRAGVSYYEQYF.

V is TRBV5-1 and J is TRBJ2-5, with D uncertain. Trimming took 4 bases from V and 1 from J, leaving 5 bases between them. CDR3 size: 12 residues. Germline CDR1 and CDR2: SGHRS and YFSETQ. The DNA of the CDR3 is TGCGCCAGCAGCCCCTTCCAAGAGACCCAGTACTTC. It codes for CASSPFQETQYF.

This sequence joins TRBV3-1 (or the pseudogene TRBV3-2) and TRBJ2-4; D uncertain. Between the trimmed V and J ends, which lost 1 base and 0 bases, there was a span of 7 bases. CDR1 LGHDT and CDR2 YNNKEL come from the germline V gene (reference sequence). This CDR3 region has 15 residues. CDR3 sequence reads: CASSQATVAKNIQYF. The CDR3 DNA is TGTGCCAGCAGCCAAGCAACAGTAGCCAAAAACATTCAGTACTTC.

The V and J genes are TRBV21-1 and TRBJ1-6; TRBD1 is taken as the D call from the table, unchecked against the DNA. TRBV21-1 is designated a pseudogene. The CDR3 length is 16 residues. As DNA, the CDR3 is TGTGCCAGCAGCAAGTCTGGGCAGGGTGGTAATTCACCCCTCCACTTT. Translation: CASSKSGQGGNSPLHF.

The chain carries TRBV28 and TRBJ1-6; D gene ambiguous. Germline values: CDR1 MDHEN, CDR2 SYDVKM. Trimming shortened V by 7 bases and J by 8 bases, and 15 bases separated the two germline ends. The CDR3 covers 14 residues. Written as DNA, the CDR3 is TGTGCCAGCACCCTCCTAGAAGCTGATTCACCCCTCCACTTT. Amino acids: CASTLLEADSPLHF. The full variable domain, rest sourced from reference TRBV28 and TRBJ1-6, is DVKVTQSSRYLVKRTGEKVFLECVQDMDHENMFWYRQDPGLGLRLIYFSYDVKMKEKGDIPEGYSVSREKKERFSLILESASTNQTSMYLCASTLLEADSPLHFGNGTRLTVT.

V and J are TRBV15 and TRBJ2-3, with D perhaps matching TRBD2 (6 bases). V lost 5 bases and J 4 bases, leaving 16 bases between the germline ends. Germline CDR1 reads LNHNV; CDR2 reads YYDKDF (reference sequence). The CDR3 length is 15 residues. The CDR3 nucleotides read TGTGCCACCAGCGGGGACTGGAGGTACCCAGATACGCAGTATTTT. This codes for CATSGDWRYPDTQYF.

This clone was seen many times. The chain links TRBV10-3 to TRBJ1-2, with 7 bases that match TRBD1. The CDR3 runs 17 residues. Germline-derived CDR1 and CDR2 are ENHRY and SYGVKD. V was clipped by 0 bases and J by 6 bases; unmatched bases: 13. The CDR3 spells CAISESRGLEGANGYTF. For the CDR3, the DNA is TGTGCCATCAGTGAGTCGAGAGGTTTGGAGGGGGCAAATGGCTACACCTTC.

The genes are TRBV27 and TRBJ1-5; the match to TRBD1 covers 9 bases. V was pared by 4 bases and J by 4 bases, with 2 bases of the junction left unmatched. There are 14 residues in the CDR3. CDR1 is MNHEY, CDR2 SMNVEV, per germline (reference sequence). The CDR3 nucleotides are TGTGCCAGCAGTTGGGGACAGGGTAATCAGCCCCAGCATTTT. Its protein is CASSWGQGNQPQHF.

The CDR3 sequence is CASSLITSGRRWAGELFF. The CDR3, as DNA: TGTGCCAGCAGCTTAATCACTAGCGGGAGAAGATGGGCCGGGGAGCTGTTTTTT. This chain uses TRBV7-2 with TRBJ2-2, with 11 bases matching TRBD2. The J segment lost 6 bases and the V segment lost 2 bases, leaving 11 bases of the junction unmatched. There are 18 residues in the CDR3. Per the germline V gene, CDR1 is SGHTA and CDR2 is FQGNSA.

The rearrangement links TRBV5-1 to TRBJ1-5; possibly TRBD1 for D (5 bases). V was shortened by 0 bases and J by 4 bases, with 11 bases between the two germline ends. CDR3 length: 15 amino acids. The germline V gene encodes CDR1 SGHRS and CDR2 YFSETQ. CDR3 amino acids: CASSLEGAANQPQHF. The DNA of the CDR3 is TGCGCCAGCAGCTTGGAAGGGGCAGCGAATCAGCCCCAGCATTTT.

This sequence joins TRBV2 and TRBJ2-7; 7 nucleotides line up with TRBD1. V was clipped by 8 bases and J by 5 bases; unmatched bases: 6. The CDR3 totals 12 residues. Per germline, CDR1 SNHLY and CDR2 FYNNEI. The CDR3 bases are TGTGCCAGCGGACAGGCTCCTAACGAGCAGTACTTC. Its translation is CASGQAPNEQYF.

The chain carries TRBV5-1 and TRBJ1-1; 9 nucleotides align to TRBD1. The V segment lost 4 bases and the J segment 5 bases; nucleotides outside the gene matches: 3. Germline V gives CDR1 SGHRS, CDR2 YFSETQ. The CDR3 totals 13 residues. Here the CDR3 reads CASSRDRETEAFF. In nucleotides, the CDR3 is TGCGCCAGCAGCCGGGACAGGGAAACTGAAGCTTTCTTT.

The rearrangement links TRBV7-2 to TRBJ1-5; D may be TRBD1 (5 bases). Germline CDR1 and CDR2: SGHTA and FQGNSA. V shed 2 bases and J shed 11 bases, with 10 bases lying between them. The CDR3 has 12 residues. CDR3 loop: CASSLTDSAQHF. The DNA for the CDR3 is TGTGCCAGCAGCTTAACTGACAGTGCCCAGCATTTT.